This T cell receptor beta chain was retrieved from a study of response to subunit inactivated influenza vaccine. Study-level results: Every seasonal influenza vaccination brings in few new T cells, the authors suggested.

This clonotype was observed a handful of times. Its cognate antigen is unknown. TCRdb reprocessed the RT-PCR reads via MiXCR and lists one record per CDR3 protein. The sample lists around 650,000 distinct CDR3 sequences; 15% to 18% were seen once. The CDR3 totals 14 residues. Trimming shortened V by 4 bases and J by 4 bases, and 12 bases separated the two germline ends. This clonotype was sampled from a man in his fifties or sixties who received an inactivated influenza vaccine. The chain combines TRBV12-3 or TRBV12-4 with TRBJ2-3; D call uncertain. Sample: PBMCs from blood, taken approximately 13 days after vaccination. The CDR3 DNA reads as TGTGCCAGCAGTTCCCTGGCGGCCCCAGATACGCAGTATTTT. Residues: CASSSLAAPDTQYF.